The sequence of this T cell receptor beta chain was determined in a study of technical replicates of blood from a few donors (dated by TCRdb to between 2016 and 2019). For this clone: What antigen it recognizes has not been identified. Per-base quality was not reported, and no clone a single base away is much larger than it.

Libraries were prepared through the immunoSEQ multiplex PCR assay. TCRdb re-hosts the immuneACCESS table, in-frame sequences only. Its copies lack some clones; in the studies checked, an unresolved V gene accounts for under half of them, and the cause for the rest is not known. This sample lists 84,000 or so clones; 90% to 95% were detected once. Approximately 0.25% of the sample is held by the ten biggest clonotypes. From cysteine to phenylalanine, the CDR3 is 19 amino acids long. Just the 57-base CDR3 DNA is kept, in frame starting at base 1. After removal of 6 bases from V and 2 bases from J, the junction retains 20 bases not matched to a gene. Sequences SGHRS (CDR1) and YFSETQ (CDR2) are obtained from the germline V gene.

The rearranged chain carries TRBV5-1 and TRBJ2-1, and 7 junctional nucleotides match TRBD2. Sample: T cells isolated from PBMCs. The sequence came from a human donor in good health. CDR3 loop: CASNPRGGSGYFPYNEQFF. The DNA sequence is given as TGCGCCAGCAATCCCCGCGGAGGTAGCGGGTATTTCCCCTACAATGAGCAGTTCTTC.